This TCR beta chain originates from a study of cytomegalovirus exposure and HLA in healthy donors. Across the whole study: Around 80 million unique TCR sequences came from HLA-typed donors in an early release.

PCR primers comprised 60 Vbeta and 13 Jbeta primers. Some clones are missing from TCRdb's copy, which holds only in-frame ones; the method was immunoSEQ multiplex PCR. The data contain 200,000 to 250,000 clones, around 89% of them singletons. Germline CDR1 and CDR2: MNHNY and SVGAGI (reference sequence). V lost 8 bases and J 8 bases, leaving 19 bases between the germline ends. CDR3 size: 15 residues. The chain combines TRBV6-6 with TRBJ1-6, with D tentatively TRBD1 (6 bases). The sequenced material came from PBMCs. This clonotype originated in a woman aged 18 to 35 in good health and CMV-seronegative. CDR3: CASGRDTNPDSPLHF. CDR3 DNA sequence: TGTGCCAGCGGCCGGGACACTAACCCGGATTCACCCCTCCACTTT.